This T cell receptor beta chain came from a study of blood T cell repertoires in COVID-19. Study in general: Samples came from the United States, Italy and Spain, spanning acute and convalescent COVID-19. T cells, B-cell-depleted T cells, or PBMCs provided the cDNA or gDNA that served as material.

This clone was observed a handful of times. Original processing methods: Reference gene primer amplification gave estimated nucleated cell counts. Sequencing was performed with immunoSEQ multiplex PCR; in TCRdb, only in-frame clones are kept and a portion is missing. Clonal size and the V and J genes are those of that table, whereas D and trimming came from the DNA. The sample has 300,000 to 450,000 clones, around 84% seen once. The CDR3 sequence is 13 residues long. The ends were cut back, 5 bases at V and 2 bases at J, with 9 bases in the middle. Germline assignment: CDR1 LNHDA and CDR2 SQIVND (reference sequence).

The sequence derives from a woman aged 18-35 years with acute or convalescent COVID-19. The chain couples TRBV19 to TRBJ2-5; tentatively, D is TRBD2 (5 bases). What was sequenced was peripheral blood. Here the CDR3 DNA reads TGTGCCAGTAGTTCGGACTTTCAAGAGACCCAGTACTTC. Amino acid sequence: CASSSDFQETQYF. Full variable domain (rest looked up from reference TRBV19 and TRBJ2-5): DGGITQSPKYLFRKEGQNVTLSCEQNLNHDAMYWYRQDPGQGLRLIYYSQIVNDFQKGDIAEGYSVSREKKESFPLTVTSAQKNPTAFYLCASSSDFQETQYFGPGTRLLVL.